This T cell receptor (beta chain) was obtained from a study of blood T cell repertoires in COVID-19. In the study overall: In each case, the material was cDNA or gDNA derived from T cells, B-cell-depleted T cells, or PBMCs.

Donors in Cohort 3 counted as recovered after two negative PCRs, clearance, or symptom resolution. V dropped 8 bases and J dropped 1 base, with 11 bases sitting between them. This CDR3 is 13 amino acids long. The germline CDR1 and CDR2 sequences are ENHRY and SYGVKD. Original data processing: Amplification of reference gene primers provided the estimated nucleated cell counts. The data were produced by immunoSEQ multiplex PCR, yet TCRdb's version contains in-frame clones alone and is incomplete. The V and J calls and clone size come from that table; D and trimming were worked out from the DNA. The sample lists some 160,000 clones, less than 90% occurring once.

This chain connects TRBV10-3 to TRBJ1-1; D is uncertain. The receptor's source is a woman between 50 and 59 years old who had recovered from COVID-19. Material: PBMCs or T cells enriched from blood (not recorded which). The CDR3 DNA reads TGTGCCATCCGCTTTGACAAGAACACTGAAGCTTTCTTT. Residues: CAIRFDKNTEAFF.